Described below is a single TCR beta chain sequence and its context. Its cognate antigen is unknown. A far larger clone lies a single base away; this is likely a read error. The genomic DNA TCR beta CDR3 region underwent two rounds of multiplex PCR. The first PCR round targeted every TRBV and TRBJ gene with specific primers. MiXCR, applied by TCRdb to the multiplex PCR reads, yields one record per CDR3 protein. The data show 30,000 to 40,000 distinct CDR3 sequences, 25% to 40% seen once. This specimen belongs to a study of prognosis after radiotherapy for stage I lung cancer. Broader study findings: Between patients with and without metastases, TRBV and TRBJ gene usage reportedly differed.

Germline V gene sequence: CDR1 SEHNR, CDR2 FQNEAQ (reference sequence). The CDR3 covers 15 residues. Trimming took off 5 bases at V and 4 bases at J, with 17 bases between the two ends. The source of this sequence is a donor at least 50 years old with non-small cell lung cancer. J is TRBJ1-2 and V is TRBV7-9; D not certain. The sample was PBMCs, taken before or after stereotactic body radiation therapy (not recorded which). CDR3 in amino acids: CASSQHGDGFYGYTF. Written as DNA, the CDR3 is TGTGCCAGCAGCCAACATGGGGATGGATTCTATGGCTACACCTTC.